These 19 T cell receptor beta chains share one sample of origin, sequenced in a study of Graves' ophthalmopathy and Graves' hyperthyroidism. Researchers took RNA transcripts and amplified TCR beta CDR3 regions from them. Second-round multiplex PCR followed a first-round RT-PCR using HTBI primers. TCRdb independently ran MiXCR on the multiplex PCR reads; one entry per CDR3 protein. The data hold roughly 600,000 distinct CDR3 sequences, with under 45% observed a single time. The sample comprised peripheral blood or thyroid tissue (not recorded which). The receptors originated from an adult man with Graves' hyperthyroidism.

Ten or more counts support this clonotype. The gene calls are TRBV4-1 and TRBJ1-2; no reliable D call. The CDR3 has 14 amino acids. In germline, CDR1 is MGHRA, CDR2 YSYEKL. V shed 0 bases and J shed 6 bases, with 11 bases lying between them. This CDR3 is CASSQDPPLDGYTF. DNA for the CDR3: TGCGCCAGCAGCCAAGATCCCCCCCTTGATGGCTACACCTTC.

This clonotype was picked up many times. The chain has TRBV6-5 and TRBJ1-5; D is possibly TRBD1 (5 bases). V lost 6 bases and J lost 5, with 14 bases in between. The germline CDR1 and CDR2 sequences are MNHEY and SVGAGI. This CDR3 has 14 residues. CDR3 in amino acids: CASSLFQGYQPQHF. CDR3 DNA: TGTGCCAGCAGCCTATTCCAGGGATATCAGCCCCAGCATTTT.

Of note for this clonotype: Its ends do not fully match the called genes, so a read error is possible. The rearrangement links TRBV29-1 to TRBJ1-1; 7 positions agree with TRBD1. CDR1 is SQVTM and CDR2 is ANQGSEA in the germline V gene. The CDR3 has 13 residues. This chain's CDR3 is CSVHIQGNTEAPF. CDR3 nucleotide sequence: TGCAGCGTTCATATACAGGGGAACACTGAAGCTCCCTTT.

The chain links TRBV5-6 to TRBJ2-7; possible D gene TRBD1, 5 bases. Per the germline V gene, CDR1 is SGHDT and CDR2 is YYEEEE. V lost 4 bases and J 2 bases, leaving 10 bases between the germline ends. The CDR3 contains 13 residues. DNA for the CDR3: TGTGCCAGCAGCGGGGCTTGGACCTACGAGCAGTACTTC. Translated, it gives CASSGAWTYEQYF.

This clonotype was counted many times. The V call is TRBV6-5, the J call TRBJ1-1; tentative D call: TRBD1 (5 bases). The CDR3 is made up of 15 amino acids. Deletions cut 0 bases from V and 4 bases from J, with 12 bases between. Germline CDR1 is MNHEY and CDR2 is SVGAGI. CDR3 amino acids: CASSYSDKGTTEAFF. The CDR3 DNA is TGTGCCAGCAGTTACTCGGACAAGGGAACCACTGAAGCTTTCTTT.

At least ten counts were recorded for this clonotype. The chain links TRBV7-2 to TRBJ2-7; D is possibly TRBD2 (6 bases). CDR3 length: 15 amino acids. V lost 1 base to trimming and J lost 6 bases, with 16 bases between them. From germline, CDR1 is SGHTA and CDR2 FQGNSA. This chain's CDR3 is CASSLDGVRGSEQYF. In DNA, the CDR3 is TGTGCCAGCAGCTTAGATGGGGTGCGGGGAAGCGAGCAGTACTTC.

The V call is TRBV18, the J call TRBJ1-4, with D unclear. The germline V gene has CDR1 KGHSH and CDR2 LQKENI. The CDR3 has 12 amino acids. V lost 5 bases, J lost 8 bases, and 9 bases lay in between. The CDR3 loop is CASSADEEKLFF. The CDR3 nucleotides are TGTGCCAGCTCAGCGGACGAAGAAAAACTGTTTTTT.

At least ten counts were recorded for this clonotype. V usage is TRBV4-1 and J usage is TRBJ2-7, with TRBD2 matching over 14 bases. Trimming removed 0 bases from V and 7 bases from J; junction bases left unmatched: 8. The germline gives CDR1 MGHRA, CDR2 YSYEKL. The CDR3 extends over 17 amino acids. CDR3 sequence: CASSQDPPGLAGDEQYF. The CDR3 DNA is TGCGCCAGCAGCCAAGATCCCCCGGGACTAGCGGGGGATGAGCAGTACTTC.

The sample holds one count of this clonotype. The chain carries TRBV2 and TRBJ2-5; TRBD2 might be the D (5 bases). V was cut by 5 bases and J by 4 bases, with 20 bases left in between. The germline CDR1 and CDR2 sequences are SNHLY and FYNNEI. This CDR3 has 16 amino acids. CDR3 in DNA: TGTGCCAGCAGTTTAAGTTTCGGGGTCAAGAGAGAGACCCAGTACTTC. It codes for CASSLSFGVKRETQYF.

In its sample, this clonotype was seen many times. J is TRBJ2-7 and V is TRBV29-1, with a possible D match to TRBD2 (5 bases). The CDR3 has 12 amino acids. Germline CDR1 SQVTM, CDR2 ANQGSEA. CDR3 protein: CAAGDDSYEQYF. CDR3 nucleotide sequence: TGCGCTGCCGGGGATGACTCCTACGAGCAGTACTTC.

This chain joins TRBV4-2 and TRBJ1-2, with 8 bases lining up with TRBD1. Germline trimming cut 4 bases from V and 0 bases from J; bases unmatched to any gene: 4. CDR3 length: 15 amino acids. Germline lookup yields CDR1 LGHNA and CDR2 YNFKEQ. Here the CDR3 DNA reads TGTGCCAGCAGCCCTACGGGACAGGCTAACTATGGCTACACCTTC. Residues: CASSPTGQANYGYTF.

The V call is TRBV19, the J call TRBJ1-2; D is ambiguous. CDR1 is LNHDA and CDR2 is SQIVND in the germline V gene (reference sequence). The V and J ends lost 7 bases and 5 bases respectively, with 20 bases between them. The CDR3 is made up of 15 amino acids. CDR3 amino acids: CASTDRSTVLYGYTF. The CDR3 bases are TGTGCCAGTACCGACCGCAGTACAGTCTTATATGGCTACACCTTC.

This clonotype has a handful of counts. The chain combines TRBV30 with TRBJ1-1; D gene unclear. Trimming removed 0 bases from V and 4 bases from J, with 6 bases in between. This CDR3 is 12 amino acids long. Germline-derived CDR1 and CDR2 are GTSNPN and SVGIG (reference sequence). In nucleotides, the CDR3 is TGTGCCTGGAGTGTTGTGATCACTGAAGCTTTCTTT. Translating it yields CAWSVVITEAFF.

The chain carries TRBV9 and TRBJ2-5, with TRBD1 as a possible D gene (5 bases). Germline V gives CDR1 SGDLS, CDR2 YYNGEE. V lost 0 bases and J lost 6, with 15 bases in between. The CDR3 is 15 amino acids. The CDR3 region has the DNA TGTGCCAGCAGCGTAGACCCCCATGGGGCGAAGACCCAGTACTTC. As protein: CASSVDPHGAKTQYF.

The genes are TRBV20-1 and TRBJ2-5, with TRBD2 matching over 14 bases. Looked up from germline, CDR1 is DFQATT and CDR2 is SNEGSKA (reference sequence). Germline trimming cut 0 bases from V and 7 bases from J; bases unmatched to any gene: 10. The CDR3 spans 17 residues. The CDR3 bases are TGCAGTGCTAGAGAGGACGGACTAGCGGGAGGCTGGGGGACCCAGTACTTC. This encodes CSAREDGLAGGWGTQYF.

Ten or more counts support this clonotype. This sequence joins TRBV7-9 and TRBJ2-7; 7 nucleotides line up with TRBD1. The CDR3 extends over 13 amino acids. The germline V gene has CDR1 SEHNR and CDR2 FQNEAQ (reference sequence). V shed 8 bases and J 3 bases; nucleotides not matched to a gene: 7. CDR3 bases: TGTGCCAGCCTCGGACAGGTAGACTACGAGCAGTACTTC. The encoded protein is CASLGQVDYEQYF.

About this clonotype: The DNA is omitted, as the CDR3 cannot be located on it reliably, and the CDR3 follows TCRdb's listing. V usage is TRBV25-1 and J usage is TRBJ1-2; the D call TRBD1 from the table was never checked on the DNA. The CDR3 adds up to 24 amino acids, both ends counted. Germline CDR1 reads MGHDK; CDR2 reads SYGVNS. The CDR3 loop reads CASTSGSSYEQYFGPGQGSYGYTF.

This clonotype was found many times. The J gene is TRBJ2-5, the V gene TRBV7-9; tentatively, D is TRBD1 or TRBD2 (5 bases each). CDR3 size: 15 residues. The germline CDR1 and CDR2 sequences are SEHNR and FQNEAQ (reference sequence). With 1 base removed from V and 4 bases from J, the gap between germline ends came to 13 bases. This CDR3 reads CASSLVGADGETQYF. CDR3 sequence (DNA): TGTGCCAGCAGCTTAGTCGGGGCTGACGGAGAGACCCAGTACTTC. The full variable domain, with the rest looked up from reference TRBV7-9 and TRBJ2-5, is DTGVSQNPRHKITKRGQNVTFRCDPISEHNRLYWYRQTLGQGPEFLTYFQNEAQLEKSRLLSDRFSAERPKGSFSTLEIQRTEQGDSAMYLCASSLVGADGETQYFGPGTRLLVL.

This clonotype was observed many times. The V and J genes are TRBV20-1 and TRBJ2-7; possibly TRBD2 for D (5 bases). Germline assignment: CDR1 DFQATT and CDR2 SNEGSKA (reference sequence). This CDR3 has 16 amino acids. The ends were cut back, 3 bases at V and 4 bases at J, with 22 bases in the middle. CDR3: CSASRPQQGRTYEQYF. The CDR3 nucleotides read TGCAGTGCTAGTAGGCCCCAGCAAGGGAGAACATACGAGCAGTACTTC.